Following are 21 T cell receptor beta chains from one sample sequenced in a study of blood T cell repertoires in COVID-19 (TCRdb year 2020). Library preparation employed the immunoSEQ multiplex PCR assay. TCRdb re-hosts the immuneACCESS table, in-frame sequences only. Its copies lack some clones; in the studies checked, an unresolved V gene accounts for under half of them, and the cause for the rest is not known. The sample table contains under 200,000 clones; only one count was recorded for about 82% of them. The ten largest make up under 0.95% of the sample. The sequenced sample was peripheral blood. These receptors originate from a man between 60 and 75 years old with COVID-19, enrolled during active disease.

The chain joins TRBV9 to TRBJ2-3; 9 bases are a match to TRBD1. This CDR3 is built from 17 residues. Per the germline V gene, CDR1 is SGDLS and CDR2 is YYNGEE. The V gene end was trimmed by 0 bases and the J gene end by 0 bases; junction bases not matched to a gene: 5. The CDR3 DNA reads TGTGCCAGCAGCGTAGAGGGACAGGGTCTGAGCACAGATACGCAGTATTTT. Its protein product is CASSVEGQGLSTDTQYF.

This chain uses TRBV9 with TRBJ1-1; D gene uncertain. Trimming left V 0 bases short and J 0 bases short, with 12 bases between. The germline V gene has CDR1 SGDLS and CDR2 YYNGEE. The CDR3 runs to 16 residues. The CDR3 reads CASSVATERLNTEAFF. In DNA form, the CDR3 reads TGTGCCAGCAGCGTAGCTACCGAACGCTTGAACACTGAAGCTTTCTTT. The whole variable domain, filled in from reference TRBV9 and TRBJ1-1, reads DSGVTQTPKHLITATGQRVTLRCSPRSGDLSVYWYQQSLDQGLQFLIQYYNGEERAKGNILERFSAQQFPDLHSELNLSSLELGDSALYFCASSVATERLNTEAFFGQGTRLTVV.

The chain is built from TRBV10-2 and TRBJ2-7, with unresolved D. This CDR3 comprises 13 residues. Per germline, CDR1 WSHSY and CDR2 SAAADI. V lost 8 bases and J lost 5, with 16 bases in between. CDR3 in DNA: TGCGCCAGCTATCGTCCCTACCCAAACGAGCAGTACTTC. Translated: CASYRPYPNEQYF.

CDR3: CASSEPGQNTEAFF. As DNA, the CDR3 is TGTGCCAGCAGTGAGCCGGGACAGAACACTGAAGCTTTCTTT. The J gene is TRBJ1-1, the V gene TRBV6-1; possibly TRBD1 for D (6 bases). The CDR3 consists of 14 residues. Trimming took 3 bases from V and 1 from J, leaving 9 bases between them. Looked up from germline, CDR1 is MNHNS and CDR2 is SASEGT.

The chain has TRBV10-3 and TRBJ2-7; weak D call: TRBD2 (5 bases). V lost 0 bases to trimming and J lost 2 bases, with 8 bases between them. The length of the CDR3 is 14 residues. Germline V gives CDR1 ENHRY, CDR2 SYGVKD. The CDR3 loop reads CAISESRETYEQYF. CDR3 coding DNA: TGTGCCATCAGTGAGTCGAGGGAAACCTACGAGCAGTACTTC.

This clone was found a few times. This chain connects TRBV3-1 (or the pseudogene TRBV3-2) to TRBJ1-6; D possibly corresponds to TRBD1 (6 bases). V was clipped by 2 bases and J by 9 bases, with 17 bases between them. The V gene's germline CDR1 is LGHDT and CDR2 YNNKEL (reference sequence). CDR3 size: 16 residues. CDR3 sequence: CASSQPAGEGASPLHF. In DNA, the CDR3 is TGTGCCAGCAGCCAACCGGCAGGGGAGGGAGCTTCACCCCTCCACTTT.

The chain combines TRBV7-9 with TRBJ2-7; 7 bases are a match to TRBD1. The V gene's germline CDR1 is SEHNR and CDR2 FQNEAQ (reference sequence). V trimming: 0 bases; J trimming: 2 bases; junction bases outside the gene matches: 4. The CDR3 spans 15 residues. The CDR3 DNA is TGTGCCAGCAGCTTAGCACAGGGGAACACCTACGAGCAGTACTTC. Translated: CASSLAQGNTYEQYF. The full variable domain, completed using reference TRBV7-9 and TRBJ2-7, is DTGVSQNPRHKITKRGQNVTFRCDPISEHNRLYWYRQTLGQGPEFLTYFQNEAQLEKSRLLSDRFSAERPKGSFSTLEIQRTEQGDSAMYLCASSLAQGNTYEQYFGPGTRLTVT.

The chain is built from TRBV28 and TRBJ1-5; TRBD1 aligns across 9 bases. CDR1 is MDHEN and CDR2 is SYDVKM in the germline V gene. With 6 bases clipped from V and 11 bases from J, the junction kept 14 bases outside the gene matches. The CDR3 is 15 residues long. The CDR3 nucleotides read TGTGCCAGCAGCTCACAGGGGGCTGACCGGCTGGCCCAGCATTTT. This codes for CASSSQGADRLAQHF.

The J gene is TRBJ1-1, the V gene TRBV20-1; D not certain. V lost 5 bases and J 4 bases, leaving 8 bases between the germline ends. Germline assignment: CDR1 DFQATT and CDR2 SNEGSKA (reference sequence). The CDR3 spans 11 residues. The DNA of the CDR3 is TGCAGTGCTGGGAGGCGCACTGAAGCTTTCTTT. Encoded protein: CSAGRRTEAFF.

The chain links TRBV6-5 to TRBJ1-2; 8 nucleotides line up with TRBD1. V lost 0 bases and J lost 8; bases outside the gene matches: 2. The germline CDR1 and CDR2 sequences are MNHEY and SVGAGI. This CDR3 has 13 amino acids. CDR3 coding DNA: TGTGCCAGCAGTTACTCCAGGGGGCCCGGCTACACCTTC. Protein product: CASSYSRGPGYTF.

The chain recombines TRBV19 with TRBJ2-1, with TRBD2 identical over 11 bases. Germline values: CDR1 LNHDA, CDR2 SQIVND (reference sequence). V lost 5 bases to trimming and J lost 3 bases; unmatched junction nucleotides: 6. The CDR3 consists of 16 residues. CDR3 amino acids: CASSSRLAGHYNEQFF. CDR3 DNA: TGTGCCAGTAGTTCCAGACTAGCGGGACACTACAATGAGCAGTTCTTC. The full variable domain, its missing parts supplied by reference TRBV19 and TRBJ2-1, is DGGITQSPKYLFRKEGQNVTLSCEQNLNHDAMYWYRQDPGQGLRLIYYSQIVNDFQKGDIAEGYSVSREKKESFPLTVTSAQKNPTAFYLCASSSRLAGHYNEQFFGPGTRLTVL.

The chain couples TRBV6-5 to TRBJ1-2; D might be TRBD1 (5 bases). The CDR3 totals 12 residues. CDR1 and CDR2 (germline): MNHEY, SVGAGI. V lost 7 bases, J lost 4 bases, and 10 bases lay in between. CDR3 coding DNA: TGTGCCAGCACTAGAGACAGCTATGGCTACACCTTC. This gives the protein CASTRDSYGYTF.

The genes are TRBV29-1 and TRBJ1-1, with 9 bases identical to TRBD1. Germline V gives CDR1 SQVTM, CDR2 ANQGSEA. J lost 10 bases, V lost 4 bases, and 10 bases had no gene match. The CDR3 runs to 13 residues. CDR3 sequence: CSVGITGGGLAFF. DNA of the CDR3: TGCAGCGTTGGAATAACAGGGGGCGGGTTAGCTTTCTTT.

In its sample, this clone was seen a few times. The chain uses TRBV19 and TRBJ1-4; possible D gene TRBD1, 5 bases. With 4 bases removed from V and 7 bases from J, the gap between germline ends came to 16 bases. Germline V gene sequence: CDR1 LNHDA, CDR2 SQIVND (reference sequence). This CDR3 spans 15 amino acids. The CDR3, as DNA: TGTGCCAGTAGTAGCGACAGCCTTTTTGGTGAAAAACTGTTTTTT. As protein: CASSSDSLFGEKLFF.

This clone was observed a handful of times. This chain connects TRBV2 to TRBJ1-4, with TRBD1 as a possible D gene (6 bases). Trimming stripped 4 bases from V and 8 bases from J, with 11 bases between. CDR1 is SNHLY, CDR2 FYNNEI, per germline. This CDR3 has 13 amino acids. In nucleotides, the CDR3 is TGTGCCAGCAGTGCAAACAGGGTGGAAAAACTGTTTTTT. Protein sequence: CASSANRVEKLFF.

The rearrangement links TRBV27 to TRBJ2-5, with D tentatively TRBD2 (5 bases). There are 17 residues in the CDR3. Trimming removed 3 bases at V and 4 bases at J, with 21 bases between. The germline V gene encodes CDR1 MNHEY and CDR2 SMNVEV (reference sequence). The CDR3, as DNA: TGTGCCAGCAGTTTGTACTTTTCGGGCGGAGGAGGAGAGACCCAGTACTTC. Residues: CASSLYFSGGGGETQYF.

The V gene is TRBV29-1, the J gene TRBJ2-5; 11 bases line up with TRBD1. Germline CDR1 SQVTM, CDR2 ANQGSEA. This CDR3 spans 15 amino acids. The V segment lost 6 bases and the J segment 3 bases; nucleotides outside the gene matches: 9. CDR3 coding DNA: TGCAGCGTCGGTACACTGGGACAGGGGGAAGAGACCCAGTACTTC. Its translation is CSVGTLGQGEETQYF.

The gene calls are TRBV20-1 and TRBJ1-6; no definite D call. CDR1 and CDR2 from the germline V gene are DFQATT and SNEGSKA (reference sequence). V shed 4 bases and J shed 7 bases, with 11 bases lying between them. This CDR3 is 13 amino acids long. CDR3 loop: CSAIDIQNSPLHF. The CDR3 DNA is TGCAGTGCTATTGACATACAAAATTCACCCCTCCACTTT.

The chain has TRBV10-3 and TRBJ1-4; D is unclear. This CDR3 is built from 15 residues. From germline, CDR1 is ENHRY and CDR2 SYGVKD. The ends were cut back, 0 bases at V and 6 bases at J, with 11 bases in the middle. CDR3 nucleotides: TGTGCCATCAGTGAGTCGAATGGGCTTGATGAAAAACTGTTTTTT. Translating gives CAISESNGLDEKLFF.

The V gene is TRBV5-5, the J gene TRBJ2-7; the D gene is possibly TRBD1 (6 bases). With 1 base removed from V and 2 bases from J, the gap between germline ends came to 7 bases. The CDR3 is 13 residues long. In germline, CDR1 is SGHKS, CDR2 YYEKEE (reference sequence). The CDR3 sequence is CASSLQGPYEQYF. In nucleotides, the CDR3 is TGTGCCAGCAGCTTGCAGGGGCCCTACGAGCAGTACTTC.

This clone was counted once. The chain employs TRBV3-1 (or the pseudogene TRBV3-2) and TRBJ1-2; the D gene is possibly TRBD1 (5 bases). The V gene's germline CDR1 is LGHDT and CDR2 YNNKEL (reference sequence). The V end was cut by 0 bases, the J end by 2 bases, with 13 bases between. The CDR3 contains 16 residues. CDR3 nucleotides: TGTGCCAGCAGCCAAGAGGGGACTCTCCTCAACTATGGCTACACCTTC. It yields the protein CASSQEGTLLNYGYTF.